This T cell receptor beta chain emerged from a study of T-cell reconstitution after alpha-beta-depleted transplantation in children. Unique molecular identifiers were incorporated when the TCRbeta library was constructed. TCRdb itself ran the PCR reads through MiXCR, one entry per CDR3 protein. Of hundreds of thousands of distinct CDR3 sequences listed, less than 15% are singletons. Study-level points and caveats: Hyperexpanded clones declined; after one year, newly produced T cells mostly supplied diversity. Expanded clones from the graft, numbering several hundred, reportedly supplied alpha-beta T cells about two months after transplant. Surviving recipient cells, namely T cells and thymic progenitors, were the source of high day-60 TCRbeta diversity in some patients.

This clonotype was counted a few times. Its specificity is unknown. Trimming cost V 1 base and J 0 bases; bases outside gene matches: 9. The CDR3 has 17 amino acids. In germline, CDR1 is SGHDT, CDR2 YYEEEE. The chain joins TRBV5-6 to TRBJ2-5; 7 positions match TRBD1. The sequencing used PBMCs, collected before TCRalphabeta/CD19-depleted stem cell transplant. The sequence came from a girl aged 2 to 10 with congenital amegakaryocytic thrombocytopenia, due to receive a stem cell transplant. The CDR3 loop is CASSLMSTGRYQETQYF. The CDR3 DNA follows: TGTGCCAGCAGCTTGATGTCGACAGGGCGGTACCAAGAGACCCAGTACTTC.